This T cell receptor (beta chain) emerged from a study of a mutant IDH1 vaccine in newly diagnosed glioma (dated by TCRdb to 2020 to 2022). Regarding the complete study: Eight vaccinations were administered to patients in weeks 1, 3, 5, 7, 11, 15, 19 and 23, corresponding to visits V03 through V10. In the chemotherapy-containing groups, vaccination started alongside temozolomide cycles, whereas in patients who had radiotherapy alone it started 4-6 weeks after radiotherapy. The roughly 32 treated patients were approximately 62% male and about 38% female, with a mean age of approximately 40 years. Prior to enrollment, patients had been given standard therapy consisting of radiotherapy alone, temozolomide alone, or radiochemotherapy with temozolomide, with the combination given to most patients. Peripheral blood samples were drawn at six visits, namely V03 (baseline), V05, V07, V10, V12 and V13. For exploratory analyses, longitudinal TCRB deep sequencing was carried out in 25 to 30 treated patients wherever samples were available. Beyond this particular receptor, the publication reports: Across multiple MHC alleles, vaccine-induced immune responses were seen in 90% to 95% of patients. Availability determined which PBMC samples were chosen for TCRB deep sequencing. Changes in the top peripheral T cell clonotypes picked up by TCRB sequencing did not appear to be linked to pseudoprogression. According to the authors, sample limitations meant that analyses of patient blood samples could not be reproduced.

The sample's time point label, decoded: week 23, last vaccination. Each vaccine dose, consisting of 300 ug of a 20-mer mutant IDH1 peptide in Montanide, was administered subcutaneously with topical imiquimod. Newly diagnosed WHO grade 3 or 4 IDH1-mutant astrocytomas showing loss of nuclear ATRX were present in the donors. The samples were drawn from NOA16, a multicentre, single-arm, open-label phase I trial in Germany that tested a mutant IDH1 peptide vaccine in humans for the first time. Genomic DNA for TCRB sequencing was isolated from EDTA blood with the DNeasy Blood and Tissue Kit. As regards this clone: Its antigen remains unidentified. Base qualities are not provided; no much larger clone lies one nucleotide away.

Spanning cysteine to phenylalanine, the CDR3 consists of 14 amino acids. Only the CDR3 part of the read is kept: 42 bases, read in frame from the first base. The library was made by the immunoSEQ multiplex PCR assay. The hsTCRB Kit was used according to the manufacturer's protocol to amplify rearranged TCR beta chain sequences. Sequencing of TCRB libraries was carried out on an Illumina MiSeq. On the authors' methods: Demultiplexing, trimming and gene mapping were performed with the kit vendor's proprietary platform. Here the immuneACCESS table is served through TCRdb, limited to in-frame sequences with V and J called. Missing clones are a known gap in these copies; in checked studies unresolved V genes cover under half, and the rest lacks a known reason. D and trimming were read from the DNA, whereas the V and J calls and clone size are those reported in that table. The sample table holds approximately 11,000 clones, of which 70% to 90% were seen once. Clones ranked in the top ten supply roughly 5.6% of the sample.

Rearrangement joined TRBV12-1 to TRBJ2-6; the D call in the table, TRBD1, was not verified against the DNA. TRBV12-1 is a listed pseudogene. The sequenced sample was PBMCs, obtained from a glioma patient whose treatment included an IDH1 peptide vaccine. This sequence was found in a woman aged 40 to 50 with glioma. Some clones in this sample may be carry-over from other donors' samples. In nucleotides, the sequence is TGTGCCAGCAGCGGACAAAGTCGGGCCAACGTCCTGACTTTC. Its coded protein is CASSGQSRANVLTF.